This T cell receptor (beta chain) was recorded in a study of blood T cell repertoires in COVID-19. The overall study: Samples taken during acute and convalescent COVID-19 were collected in the United States, Italy and Spain.

The length of the CDR3 is 13 residues. Between the trimmed V and J ends, which lost 1 base and 0 bases, there was a span of 4 bases. Per the germline V gene, CDR1 is GTSNPN and CDR2 is SVGIG (reference sequence). Generated by immunoSEQ multiplex PCR, the TCRdb table keeps only in-frame clones and is missing some. The sample shows some 140,000 clones, more than 75% of them seen only once. Specimen: peripheral blood. This clonotype originated in a man in his sixties or seventies with active COVID-19. The chain carries TRBV30 and TRBJ1-5; D gene unclear. CDR3 DNA sequence: TGTGCCTGGAGTGGACATAGCAATCAGCCCCAGCATTTT. Residues: CAWSGHSNQPQHF.